This is a list of T cell receptor beta chains from one sample in a study of blood T cell repertoires in COVID-19. The data were produced by immunoSEQ multiplex PCR, yet TCRdb's version contains in-frame clones alone and is incomplete. The sample carries approximately 250,000 clones, 80% to 90% recorded once. The sequenced sample was PBMCs or T cells enriched from blood (not recorded which). The receptors originated from a woman aged 35 to 49 who had been exposed to COVID-19. Each CDR3 is given with its conserved first and last residue. Fields, in order: J gene, D gene, clone size, V gene, CDR3 DNA, CDR3 protein. D genes are given only for firm matches. Clone sizes are given selectively: once, few, many, or a class where the clone is expanded.

J: TRBJ2-3; D: TRBD1; size: .; V: TRBV18; DNA: TGTGCCAGCTCCCCACAGGGACAGGGTGGGGCTTCAGATACGCAGTATTTT; CDR3: CASSPQGQGGASDTQYF
J: TRBJ2-1; D: TRBD1; size: .; V: TRBV4-1; DNA: TGCGCCAGCAGCCAGGGACAGGGAACCTACAATGAGCAGTTCTTC; CDR3: CASSQGQGTYNEQFF
J: TRBJ2-3; D: TRBD2; size: .; V: TRBV9; DNA: TGTGCCAGCAGCCCATACGGGGGGGCCTACACAGATACGCAGTATTTT; CDR3: CASSPYGGAYTDTQYF
J: TRBJ2-1; D: TRBD1; size: .; V: TRBV27; DNA: TGTGCCAGCAGTTCGCGGACAGGGAAGAGGGGGCTGAATGACAATGAGCAGTTCTTC; CDR3: CASSSRTGKRGLNDNEQFF
J: TRBJ1-5; D: .; size: few; V: TRBV7-9; DNA: TGTGCCAGCAGCTTGACAGGTCCTCAGCCCCAGCATTTT; CDR3: CASSLTGPQPQHF
J: TRBJ1-5; D: .; size: .; V: TRBV20-1; DNA: TGCAGTGCTAGTAGTAGCTATAGCAATCAGCCCCAGCATTTT; CDR3: CSASSSYSNQPQHF
J: TRBJ2-3; D: TRBD2; size: .; V: TRBV7-9; DNA: TGTGCCAGCAGCTTGTTCTCTAGCGGAACAGATACGCAGTATTTT; CDR3: CASSLFSSGTDTQYF
J: TRBJ2-7; D: .; size: .; V: TRBV2; DNA: TGTGCCAGCAGTGTCCGGGACAACAATTCCTACGAGCAGTACTTC; CDR3: CASSVRDNNSYEQYF
J: TRBJ2-7; D: TRBD1; size: once; V: TRBV29-1; DNA: TGCAGCGCCCTATTGATCGGACAGGGCTACGAGCAGTACTTC; CDR3: CSALLIGQGYEQYF
J: TRBJ1-6; D: TRBD1; size: few; V: TRBV30; DNA: TGTGCCGGGAAGGGACAGTTGCATTCACCCCTCCACTTT; CDR3: CAGKGQLHSPLHF
J: TRBJ1-1; D: .; size: .; V: TRBV2; DNA: TGTGCCAGCAAGCCGGACTTTTTGAACTGGGGCACTGAAGCTTTCTTT; CDR3: CASKPDFLNWGTEAFF
J: TRBJ1-1; D: .; size: .; V: TRBV19; DNA: TGTGCCAGTAGTATTATGCGGTTGGACACTGAAGCTTTCTTT; CDR3: CASSIMRLDTEAFF
J: TRBJ1-2; D: .; size: .; V: TRBV7-2; DNA: TGTGCCAGCAGCTTAGCGCGGCAGAACTATGGCTACACCTTC; CDR3: CASSLARQNYGYTF
J: TRBJ1-1; D: TRBD1; size: .; V: TRBV5-1; DNA: TGCGCCAGCAGCTACGGGACAGGGTTCAACACTGAAGCTTTCTTT; CDR3: CASSYGTGFNTEAFF
J: TRBJ2-3; D: TRBD1; size: .; V: TRBV7-2; DNA: TGTGCCAGCAGCTGGACAGGGAGCACAGATACGCAGTATTTT; CDR3: CASSWTGSTDTQYF
J: TRBJ2-1; D: .; size: .; V: TRBV3-1/TRBV3-2; DNA: TGTGCCAGCAGCCAAGATGCAGGGACTAATGAGCAGTTCTTC; CDR3: CASSQDAGTNEQFF
J: TRBJ1-1; D: .; size: .; V: TRBV18; DNA: TGTGCCAGCTCACCATCAGGGGCCGCCGTGAACACTGAAGCTTTCTTT; CDR3: CASSPSGAAVNTEAFF
J: TRBJ2-2; D: .; size: .; V: TRBV5-1; DNA: TGTGCCAGCAGCTATGGACAGACGAACACCGGGGAGCTGTTTTTT; CDR3: CASSYGQTNTGELFF
J: TRBJ1-1; D: .; size: few; V: TRBV6-5; DNA: TGTGCCAGCAGTTACCCCGCCACAGGGATGAACACTGAAGCTTTCTTT; CDR3: CASSYPATGMNTEAFF
J: TRBJ1-2; D: TRBD1; size: .; V: TRBV15; DNA: TGTGCCACCAGCAGAGGGACAGGGGCTAACTATGGCTACACCTTC; CDR3: CATSRGTGANYGYTF
J: TRBJ2-6; D: .; size: few; V: TRBV27; DNA: TGTGCCAGCAGTTTATTGGCAGGGGCTGGGGCCAACGTCCTGACTTTC; CDR3: CASSLLAGAGANVLTF
J: TRBJ2-3; D: .; size: .; V: TRBV7-6; DNA: TGTGCCAGCAGCTTGAGACAGAGCACAGATACGCAGTATTTT; CDR3: CASSLRQSTDTQYF
J: TRBJ1-5; D: .; size: .; V: TRBV10-2; DNA: TGCGCCAGCAGTGGAGTAGGGGCAGGCAATCAGCCCCAGCATTTT; CDR3: CASSGVGAGNQPQHF
J: TRBJ2-7; D: TRBD2; size: .; V: TRBV9; DNA: TGTGCCAGCAGCGTAGGGGGCGGGGGGGACGGCGAGCAGTACTTC; CDR3: CASSVGGGGDGEQYF